The 21 T cell receptor beta chains reported below all come from one sample, sequenced in a study of long-term antiretroviral therapy in people with HIV (dated by TCRdb to 2022 to 2024). Sequencing of the TRB variable region was done with the immunoSEQ hsTCRB v3.0 assay at survey level resolution. TCRdb took over this immuneACCESS table, retaining in-frame rearrangements with V and J assigned. Such tables are incomplete; in checked studies, under half of the missing clones stem from an unresolved V gene, and the remainder is unexplained. The table for this sample lists about 16,000 clones; 88% of them were counted only once. The ten largest clones capture 14% to 15% of the sample. Here the sequenced sample was unsorted PBMCs, taken approximately 2.3 years before starting antiretroviral therapy. All receptors derive from a woman aged 25 to 45 with HIV.

The chain recombines TRBV7-9 with TRBJ1-2; possible D gene TRBD1, 5 bases. This CDR3 spans 14 amino acids. CDR1 is SEHNR and CDR2 is FQNEAQ in the germline V gene (reference sequence). The V and J ends lost 3 bases and 6 bases respectively, with 14 bases between them. The CDR3 spells CASSFSGGSNGYTF. As DNA, the CDR3 is TGTGCCAGCAGCTTCAGCGGGGGAAGCAATGGCTACACCTTC.

This clone was picked up a small number of times. V and J are TRBV7-8 and TRBJ2-1; 12 nucleotides line up with TRBD2. The V segment lost 0 bases and the J segment 2 bases; nucleotides outside the gene matches: 2. The germline V gene has CDR1 SGHVS and CDR2 FQNEAQ. The CDR3 runs 17 residues. The CDR3 region has the DNA TGTGCCAGCAGCTTAGCAGGACTAGCGGGAACCTACAATGAGCAGTTCTTC. Amino acids: CASSLAGLAGTYNEQFF.

The gene calls are TRBV10-3 and TRBJ1-2; D may be TRBD1 (5 bases). V lost 0 bases and J 4 bases, leaving 9 bases between the germline ends. From germline, CDR1 is ENHRY and CDR2 SYGVKD. This CDR3 contains 14 residues. The CDR3 region has the DNA TGTGCCATCAGTGAGTCGTTCGGGGGCTATGGCTACACCTTC. Its translation: CAISESFGGYGYTF.

The V gene is TRBV4-3, the J gene TRBJ2-7; TRBD1 matches at 7 bases. Germline V CDR1 and CDR2: LGHNA, YSLEER. The V and J ends lost 3 bases and 6 bases, in that order; junction bases with no gene match: 2. The CDR3 runs to 12 residues. CDR3 nucleotides: TGCGCCAGCAGCCAGGGGACAGCCGAGCAGTACTTC. Translating it yields CASSQGTAEQYF.

The V gene is TRBV5-1, the J gene TRBJ2-7, with 16 bases lining up with TRBD2. The germline V gene has CDR1 SGHRS and CDR2 YFSETQ. The CDR3 has 15 amino acids. Losses at the gene ends were 0 bases for V and 11 bases for J; bases not matched to a gene: 5. CDR3 residues: CASSLAVGTSGGEYF. The CDR3 DNA sequence: TGCGCCAGCAGCTTGGCGGTCGGGACTAGCGGGGGGGAGTACTTC.

The J gene is TRBJ1-2, the V gene TRBV30; unclear D gene. Trimming left V 0 bases short and J 6 bases short, with 11 bases between. CDR3 size: 13 residues. Germline V gene data show CDR1 as GTSNPN and CDR2 as SVGIG (reference sequence). This chain's CDR3 is CAWSVGRTNGYTF. The CDR3 coding sequence is TGTGCCTGGAGTGTGGGCCGTACGAATGGCTACACCTTC.

This sequence joins TRBV2 and TRBJ1-2; maybe TRBD1 (6 bases). V lost 6 bases to trimming and J lost 6 bases, with 11 bases between them. Germline assignment: CDR1 SNHLY and CDR2 FYNNEI. The CDR3 loop spans 12 amino acids. The CDR3: CASRQGHDGYTF. DNA for the CDR3: TGTGCCAGCAGGCAGGGGCACGATGGCTACACCTTC. Together with reference TRBV2 and TRBJ1-2, the CDR3 gives the full variable domain: EPEVTQTPSHQVTQMGQEVILRCVPISNHLYFYWYRQILGQKVEFLVSFYNNEISEKSEIFDDQFSVERPDGSNFTLKIRSTKLEDSAMYFCASRQGHDGYTFGSGTRLTVV.

This clone was detected a few times. V is TRBV27 and J is TRBJ2-7, with 7 bases identical to TRBD1. CDR3 length: 14 amino acids. In germline, CDR1 is MNHEY, CDR2 SMNVEV (reference sequence). After removal of 6 bases from V and 4 bases from J, the junction contained 9 bases not matched to a gene. DNA of the CDR3: TGTGCCAGCAGAGTCGGGACAGCCCAATACGAGCAGTACTTC. Translating gives CASRVGTAQYEQYF.

This clone has only one observation. This chain uses TRBV12-5 with TRBJ1-1, with 7 bases aligning to TRBD1. Germline-derived CDR1 and CDR2 are LGHNT and FRNRAP. CDR3 size: 15 residues. Trimming cost V 1 base and J 3 bases; bases outside gene matches: 5. CDR3 DNA: TGTGCTAGTGGTTTGGGGCAGGGGGAGCACACTGAAGCTTTCTTT. Protein sequence: CASGLGQGEHTEAFF.

The V gene is TRBV4-3, the J gene TRBJ2-6; no clear D. V gave up 1 base and J gave up 2 bases, with 9 bases separating them. CDR3 length: 16 amino acids. Per the germline V gene, CDR1 is LGHNA and CDR2 is YSLEER. The CDR3 region is CASSQGPVTGANVLTF. The CDR3 nucleotides read TGCGCCAGCAGCCAAGGGCCAGTGACTGGGGCCAACGTCCTGACTTTC.

This clone was seen once. This chain joins TRBV27 and TRBJ1-1; the match to TRBD1 covers 8 bases. The V and J ends lost 1 base and 3 bases, in that order; junction bases with no gene match: 4. The CDR3 length is 15 residues. Germline CDR1 is MNHEY and CDR2 is SMNVEV (reference sequence). The DNA of the CDR3 is TGTGCCAGCAGTTTATACAAGACAGGGGACACTGAAGCTTTCTTT. Translating gives CASSLYKTGDTEAFF.

V is TRBV11-2 and J is TRBJ1-6; a possible D gene is TRBD1 (6 bases). The CDR3 length is 14 residues. V was cut by 5 bases and J by 13 bases, with 18 bases left in between. Per germline, CDR1 SGHAT and CDR2 FQNNGV. CDR3 protein: CASSPTGNPGPLHF. CDR3 in DNA: TGTGCCAGCAGCCCTACAGGGAACCCCGGGCCCCTCCACTTT. The complete variable domain, with remaining parts taken from reference TRBV11-2 and TRBJ1-6, reads EAGVAQSPRYKIIEKRQSVAFWCNPISGHATLYWYQQILGQGPKLLIQFQNNGVVDDSQLPKDRFSAERLKGVDSTLKIQPAKLEDSAVYLCASSPTGNPGPLHFGNGTRLTVT.

This chain uses TRBV14 with TRBJ1-1; no clear D. This CDR3 region has 12 residues. Trimming removed 4 bases at V and 6 bases at J, with 9 bases between. CDR1 is SGHDN and CDR2 is FVKESK in the germline V gene. Written as DNA, the CDR3 is TGTGCCAGCAGCCCTGGAGGCCCTGAAGCTTTCTTT. This translates into CASSPGGPEAFF.

The chain employs TRBV7-2 and TRBJ2-1; weak D call: TRBD1 (6 bases). The V and J ends lost 3 bases and 5 bases respectively, with 17 bases between them. The CDR3 consists of 16 residues. Germline V gene sequence: CDR1 SGHTA, CDR2 FQGNSA. CDR3 region: CASSLDSTNQNNEQFF. CDR3 coding DNA: TGTGCCAGCAGCTTGGACAGCACGAATCAAAACAATGAGCAGTTCTTC. Combining the CDR3 with reference TRBV7-2 and TRBJ2-1 gives the whole variable domain GAGVSQSPSNKVTEKGKDVELRCDPISGHTALYWYRQSLGQGLEFLIYFQGNSAPDKSGLPSDRFSAERTGGSVSTLTIQRTQQEDSAVYLCASSLDSTNQNNEQFFGPGTRLTVL.

The J gene is TRBJ1-1, the V gene TRBV30; 8 nucleotides line up with TRBD1. The CDR3 totals 15 residues. Trimming at V came to 5 bases and at J to 8 bases, leaving 16 bases not matched to a gene. Germline CDR1 GTSNPN, CDR2 SVGIG (reference sequence). Written as DNA, the CDR3 is TGTGCCTGGGAACCGACCCGGGACAGGCGACTAGAAGCTTTCTTT. It specifies CAWEPTRDRRLEAFF.

The rearrangement joins TRBV7-2 to TRBJ2-3; 9 bases agree with TRBD1. The CDR3 totals 16 residues. Germline CDR1 is SGHTA and CDR2 is FQGNSA. Germline trimming cut 5 bases from V and 2 bases from J; bases unmatched to any gene: 8. CDR3 bases: TGTGCCAGCAGCCCCCGGGGACAGGGACTCACAGATACGCAGTATTTT. Its protein product is CASSPRGQGLTDTQYF.

V and J are TRBV9 and TRBJ2-2; D might be TRBD2 (5 bases). Germline V gene sequence: CDR1 SGDLS, CDR2 YYNGEE. The V and J ends lost 0 bases and 2 bases respectively, with 8 bases between them. The CDR3 runs to 15 residues. CDR3 nucleotide sequence: TGTGCCAGCAGCGTAGCTGAGGGCAACACCGGGGAGCTGTTTTTT. It is translated as CASSVAEGNTGELFF.

This clone was picked up a small number of times. V usage is TRBV9 and J usage is TRBJ1-5, with 9 bases that match TRBD1. The length of the CDR3 is 14 residues. The germline gives CDR1 SGDLS, CDR2 YYNGEE. Trimming took 3 bases from V and 5 from J; bases not matched to a gene: 3. CDR3 nucleotides: TGTGCCAGCAGCGACCGGGACAGGGATCAGCCCCAGCATTTT. It encodes CASSDRDRDQPQHF.

This clone was observed a few times. This chain uses TRBV10-1 with TRBJ1-6, with D unclear. V lost 2 bases to trimming and J lost 8 bases, with 10 bases between them. The CDR3 extends over 14 amino acids. CDR1 and CDR2 (germline): WNHNN, SYGVQD (reference sequence). The CDR3 sequence: CASSEGWKDSPLHF. In DNA form, the CDR3 reads TGCGCCAGCAGTGAGGGCTGGAAGGATTCACCCCTCCACTTT.

The V call is TRBV19, the J call TRBJ1-2, with 11 bases matching TRBD1. V was pared by 5 bases and J by 5 bases, with 7 bases of the junction left unmatched. Germline V lookup: CDR1 LNHDA, CDR2 SQIVND (reference sequence). This CDR3 contains 15 residues. The DNA of the CDR3 is TGTGCCAGTAGTGCGGACAGGGGGCATCGGTATGGCTACACCTTC. It translates to CASSADRGHRYGYTF.

V gene TRBV19 combines with J gene TRBJ2-2; TRBD1 aligns across 9 bases. J lost 8 bases, V lost 9 bases, and 13 bases had no gene match. Germline CDR1 reads LNHDA; CDR2 reads SQIVND (reference sequence). The CDR3 consists of 15 residues. The CDR3 loop is CASNSGTGIAGELFF. The CDR3 DNA follows: TGTGCCAGCAATTCCGGGACAGGGATCGCTGGGGAGCTGTTTTTT.